The next 7 T cell receptor beta chains were all read from a single sample in a study of CD8+ T cells in alopecia areata. Following extraction, RNA underwent reverse transcription to cDNA, which served as the sequencing template. Generated by immunoSEQ multiplex PCR, the TCRdb table keeps only in-frame clones and is missing some. The profile shows around 200,000 clones, around 60% of them singletons. As to treatment: oral pan-JAK inhibitor, 5-10 mg twice daily. The material sequenced was CD4+ T cells sorted from blood, taken at week 4, from a patient treated with tofacitinib. Receptor source: a human donor with alopecia areata.

The genes are TRBV7-8 and TRBJ2-7; a possible D gene is TRBD2 (6 bases). Germline loops: CDR1 SGHVS, CDR2 FQNEAQ. This CDR3 region has 14 residues. Trimming took off 3 bases at V and 5 bases at J, with 14 bases between the two ends. CDR3 DNA: TGTGCCAGCAGCTTTCGTGGGAGGCAGGACGAGCAGTACTTC. Protein sequence: CASSFRGRQDEQYF. The whole variable domain, filled in from reference TRBV7-8 and TRBJ2-7, reads GAGVSQSPRYKVAKRGQDVALRCDPISGHVSLFWYQQALGQGPEFLTYFQNEAQLDKSGLPSDRFFAERPEGSVSTLKIQRTQQEDSAVYLCASSFRGRQDEQYFGPGTRLTVT.

The chain employs TRBV28 and TRBJ2-3; 10 bases line up with TRBD1. The length of the CDR3 is 16 residues. J gave up 3 bases and V 2 bases, and 5 bases lay outside the gene matches. CDR1 and CDR2 from the germline V gene are MDHEN and SYDVKM. CDR3 coding DNA: TGTGCCAGCAGTTTACGTGGGACAGGGGCAACAGATACGCAGTATTTT. This codes for CASSLRGTGATDTQYF.

This clone was detected only a few times. The J gene is TRBJ2-1, the V gene TRBV29-1, with D unclear. V was cut by 8 bases and J by 7 bases, with 12 bases left in between. Per the germline V gene, CDR1 is SQVTM and CDR2 is ANQGSEA. The CDR3 has 11 residues. CDR3 sequence: CSPSLRNEQFF. CDR3 nucleotides: TGCAGCCCTTCCCTTAGAAATGAGCAGTTCTTC.

CDR3 loop: CAWSLLRGRRPLSGANVLTF. CDR3 nucleotide sequence: TGTGCCTGGAGTCTACTTAGGGGGCGCAGGCCGCTCTCTGGGGCCAACGTCCTGACTTTC. V and J are TRBV30 and TRBJ2-6; 7 positions match TRBD1. Unmatched junction bases numbered 16, after V lost 2 bases and J lost 0 bases. Per germline, CDR1 GTSNPN and CDR2 SVGIG (reference sequence). The CDR3 has 20 residues.

J is TRBJ2-5 and V is TRBV4-1, with D uncertain. The V gene's germline CDR1 is MGHRA and CDR2 YSYEKL. Trimming stripped 1 base from V and 2 bases from J, with 14 bases between. The CDR3 has 16 amino acids. CDR3 protein: CASSQGISYPQETQYF. CDR3 nucleotides: TGCGCCAGCAGCCAAGGAATCTCCTACCCGCAAGAGACCCAGTACTTC.

The V and J genes are TRBV28 and TRBJ2-7; D unresolved. This CDR3 has 17 residues. V was cut by 3 bases and J by 3 bases, with 21 bases left in between. Germline V CDR1 and CDR2: MDHEN, SYDVKM. CDR3 coding DNA: TGTGCCAGCAGTTTCTCCTTGACCCTAACGGCCGACTACGAGCAGTACTTC. The encoded protein is CASSFSLTLTADYEQYF.

The chain combines TRBV29-1 with TRBJ2-7; perhaps D is TRBD1 or TRBD2 (6 bases each). CDR3 length: 13 residues. Trimming took 7 bases from V and 3 from J, leaving 16 bases between them. CDR1 is SQVTM, CDR2 ANQGSEA, per germline. CDR3 sequence reads: CSARGQGNYEQYF. The CDR3, as DNA: TGCAGCGCTCGGGGGCAGGGAAACTACGAGCAGTACTTC.